This T cell receptor (beta chain) was recorded in a study of blood T cells in healthy people across ages. Study results and caveats: Older individuals had lower TCR beta diversity per million T cells (the decline was roughly linear).

For the second PCR, which ran for about 6 to 11 cycles, a sample-barcoded 5' primer and a J-beta primer mix were used. The template-switch adaptor was a 5' adaptor with 12 random nucleotides. It tagged each cDNA molecule. MiXCR was run by TCRdb on the 5' RACE reads, yielding one entry per CDR3 protein. The data contain hundreds of thousands of distinct CDR3 sequences, 49% of them singletons. About this clonotype: Its matching antigen is unknown.

Germline assignment: CDR1 SGHTA and CDR2 FQGNSA. This CDR3 contains 14 residues. V was shortened by 5 bases and J by 0 bases, with 11 bases between the two germline ends. The chain joins TRBV7-2 to TRBJ2-7; D tentatively fits TRBD1 or TRBD2 (5 bases each). Sequenced input: blood. The receptor was isolated from an older woman in good health. The DNA of the CDR3 is TGTGCCAGCAGCCGGGACCATAGCTCCTACGAGCAGTACTTC. Translating it yields CASSRDHSSYEQYF. Full variable domain (outside the CDR3, taken from reference TRBV7-2 and TRBJ2-7): GAGVSQSPSNKVTEKGKDVELRCDPISGHTALYWYRQSLGQGLEFLIYFQGNSAPDKSGLPSDRFSAERTGGSVSTLTIQRTQQEDSAVYLCASSRDHSSYEQYFGPGTRLTVT.